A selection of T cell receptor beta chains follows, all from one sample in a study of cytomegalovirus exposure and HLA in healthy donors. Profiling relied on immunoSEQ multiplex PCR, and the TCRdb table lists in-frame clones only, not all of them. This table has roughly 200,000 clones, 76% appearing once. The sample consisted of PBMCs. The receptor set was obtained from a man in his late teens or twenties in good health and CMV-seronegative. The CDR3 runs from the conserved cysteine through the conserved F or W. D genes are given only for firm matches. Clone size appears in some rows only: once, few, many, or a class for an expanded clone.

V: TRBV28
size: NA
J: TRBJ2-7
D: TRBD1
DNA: TGTGCCAGCAGTTTAACCGCGGCCGACAGGGACAAGGACGAGCAGTACTTC
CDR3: CASSLTAADRDKDEQYF

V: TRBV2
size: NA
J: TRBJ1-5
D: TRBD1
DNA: TGTGCCAGCAGCAAGGACAGGGGGGGCAATCAGCCCCAGCATTTT
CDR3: CASSKDRGGNQPQHF

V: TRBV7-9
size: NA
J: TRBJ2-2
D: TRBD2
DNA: TGTTCCAGCAGCTTCCCGCTAGCGGGAGGTTTAAGGGAGCTGTTTTTT
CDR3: CSSSFPLAGGLRELFF

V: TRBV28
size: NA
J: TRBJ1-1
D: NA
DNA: TGTGCCAGCGGGGAGGTGAACACTGAAGCTTTCTTT
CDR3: CASGEVNTEAFF

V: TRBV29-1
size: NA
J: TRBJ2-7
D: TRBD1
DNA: TGCAGCGTTGACGACAGGGGGTCGGTGTACTTC
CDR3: CSVDDRGSVYF

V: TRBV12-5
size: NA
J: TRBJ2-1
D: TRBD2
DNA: TGTGCTAGTGGTTCCCCTAGCGGGAGGCTCAGCTCCTACAATGAGCAGTTCTTC
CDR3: CASGSPSGRLSSYNEQFF

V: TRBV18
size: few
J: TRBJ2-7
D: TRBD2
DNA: TGTGCCAGCTCACCGTCTAGCGGGAGGGATCGCTACGAGCAGTACTTC
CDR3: CASSPSSGRDRYEQYF

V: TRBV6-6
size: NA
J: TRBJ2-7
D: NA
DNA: TGTGCCAGCAGTCAAACGAGGGCTGGATTTACTCACGAGCAGTACTTC
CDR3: CASSQTRAGFTHEQYF

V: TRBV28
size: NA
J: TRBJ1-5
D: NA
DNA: TGTGCCAGCAGTTTACACAAAACAGTTTCAGGGCAGCCCCAGCATTTT
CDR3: CASSLHKTVSGQPQHF

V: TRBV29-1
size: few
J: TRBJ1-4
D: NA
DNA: TGCAGCGTCCACCAACCGGGGGGGGTTGGTGAAAAACTGTTTTTT
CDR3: CSVHQPGGVGEKLFF

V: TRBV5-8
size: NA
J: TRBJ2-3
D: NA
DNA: TGTGCCAGCAGTCACCGTAGAAGTTTCGCAGATACGCAGTATTTT
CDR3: CASSHRRSFADTQYF

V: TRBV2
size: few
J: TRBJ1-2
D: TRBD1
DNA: TGTGCCAGCAGACTGTTAGTGGGACAGGGGAATGGCTACACCTTC
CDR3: CASRLLVGQGNGYTF

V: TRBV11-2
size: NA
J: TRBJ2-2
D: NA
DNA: TGTGCCAGCAGCTTAGACAGGTCCGGGGAGCTGTTTTTT
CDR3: CASSLDRSGELFF

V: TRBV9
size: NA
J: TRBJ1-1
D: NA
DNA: TGTGCCAGCAGCGCGCATAGCGTACAGGGCGGAGAAACTGAAGCTTTCTTT
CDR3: CASSAHSVQGGETEAFF

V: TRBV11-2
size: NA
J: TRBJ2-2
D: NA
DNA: TGTGCCAGCAGCTTAGAACATACGTACACCGGGGAGCTGTTTTTT
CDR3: CASSLEHTYTGELFF

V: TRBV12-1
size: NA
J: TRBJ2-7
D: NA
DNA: TGTGCCAGCAGCACCGGGGGGACAAGCGAGCCCTACGAGCAGTACTTC
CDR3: CASSTGGTSEPYEQYF

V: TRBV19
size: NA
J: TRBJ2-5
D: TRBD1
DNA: TGTGCCAGTAGTCTAGGACAGGGGGCAAGGGAGACCCAGTACTTC
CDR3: CASSLGQGARETQYF

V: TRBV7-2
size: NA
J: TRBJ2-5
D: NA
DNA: TGTGCCAGCAACCGATGGGCCGCTCCCCAAGAGACCCAGTACTTC
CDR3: CASNRWAAPQETQYF

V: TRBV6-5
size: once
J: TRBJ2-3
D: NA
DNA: TGTGCCAGCAGTGTCCTAGATACGCAGTATTTT
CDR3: CASSVLDTQYF

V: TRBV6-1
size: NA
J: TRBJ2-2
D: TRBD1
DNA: TGTGCCAGCGGGACGGACAGGATTTTCGGGGAGCTGTTTTTT
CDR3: CASGTDRIFGELFF

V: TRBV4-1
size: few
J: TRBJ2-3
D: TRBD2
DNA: TGCGCCAGCAGCCAAGGGGAGGGGTTTCTTGGAGATACGCAGTATTTT
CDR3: CASSQGEGFLGDTQYF

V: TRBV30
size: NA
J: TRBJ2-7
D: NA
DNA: TGTGCCTGGAGTGATTCCCCCATCTACGAGCAGTACTTC
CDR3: CAWSDSPIYEQYF

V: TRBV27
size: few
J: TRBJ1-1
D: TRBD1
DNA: TGTGCCAGCAGTGGGACAGAGAACACTGAAGCTTTCTTT
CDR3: CASSGTENTEAFF

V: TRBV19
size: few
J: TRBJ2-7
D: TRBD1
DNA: TGTGCCAGTAGTACCTCCAGGGGGTCCGAGCAGTACTTC
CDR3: CASSTSRGSEQYF

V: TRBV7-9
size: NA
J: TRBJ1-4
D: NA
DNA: TGTGCCAGCAGCGCGACGACCGGACAGAATGAAAAACTGTTTTTT
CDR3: CASSATTGQNEKLFF

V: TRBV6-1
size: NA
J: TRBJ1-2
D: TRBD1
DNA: TGTGCCAGCAGAGGACAGGAGGGGTTCTATGGCTACACCTTC
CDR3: CASRGQEGFYGYTF

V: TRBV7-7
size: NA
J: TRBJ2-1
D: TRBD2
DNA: TGTGCTAGCAGCTTCGGACTAGCGGTTTACAATGAGCAGTTCTTC
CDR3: CASSFGLAVYNEQFF

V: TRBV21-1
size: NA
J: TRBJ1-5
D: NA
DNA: TGTGCCATCCTTGCCGACAGGGATCAACATAGCAATCAGCCCCAGCATTTT
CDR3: CAILADRDQHSNQPQHF

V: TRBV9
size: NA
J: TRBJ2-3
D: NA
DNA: TGTGCCAGCAGCGTTCTAAACTCAGATACGCAGTATTTT
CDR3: CASSVLNSDTQYF

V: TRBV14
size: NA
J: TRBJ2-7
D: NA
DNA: TGTGCCAGCAGCCAACGGGGATACTACTACGAGCAGTACTTC
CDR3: CASSQRGYYYEQYF

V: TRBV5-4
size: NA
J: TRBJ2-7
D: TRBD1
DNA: TGTGCCAGCACCAGACAGGGATCCGACGAGCAGTACTTC
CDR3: CASTRQGSDEQYF

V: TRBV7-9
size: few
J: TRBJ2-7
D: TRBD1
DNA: TGTGCCAGCAGCCCAGGGGGCCAGGGGGACAACGAGCAGTACTTC
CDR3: CASSPGGQGDNEQYF

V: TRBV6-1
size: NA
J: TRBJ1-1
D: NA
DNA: TGTGCCAGCAGTGTCGACAGGCGAGCGAACACTGAAGCTTTCTTT
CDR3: CASSVDRRANTEAFF

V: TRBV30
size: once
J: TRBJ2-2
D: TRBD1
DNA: TGTGCCTGGAGAGGACAGGGGGCCCCCGGGGAGCTGTTTTTT
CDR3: CAWRGQGAPGELFF

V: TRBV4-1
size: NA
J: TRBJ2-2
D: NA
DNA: TGCGCCAGCAGCCCCGCCTTCTGGGGGCAAAACACCGGGGAGCTGTTTTTT
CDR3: CASSPAFWGQNTGELFF

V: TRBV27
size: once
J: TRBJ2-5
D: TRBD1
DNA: TGTGCCAGCAGCGAACAGACAGGGGATGTTATCACGGAGACCCAGTACTTC
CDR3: CASSEQTGDVITETQYF

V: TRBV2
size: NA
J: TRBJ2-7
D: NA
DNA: TGTGCCAGCAGTTCAGAGGGGCCAGGGAAAGCGGGCGAGCAGTACTTC
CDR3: CASSSEGPGKAGEQYF

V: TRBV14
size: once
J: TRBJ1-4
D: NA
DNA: TGTGCCAGCAGCCAAGATCCCAGAGAAAAACTGTTTTTT
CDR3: CASSQDPREKLFF

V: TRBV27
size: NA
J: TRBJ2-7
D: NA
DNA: TGTGCCAGCAGCTTCCAGACAGGATGGATAGACTACGAGCAGTACTTC
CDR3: CASSFQTGWIDYEQYF

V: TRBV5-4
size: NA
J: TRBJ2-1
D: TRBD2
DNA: TGTGCCAGCAGCCGGGTAGCGGGATCCACCTACAATGAGCAGTTCTTC
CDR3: CASSRVAGSTYNEQFF

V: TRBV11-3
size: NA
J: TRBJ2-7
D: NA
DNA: TGTGCCAGCAGCTCCCACGGCGAGCAGTACTTC
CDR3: CASSSHGEQYF

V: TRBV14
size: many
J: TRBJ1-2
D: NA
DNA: TGTGCCAGCAGCCAGGAGGGGATTATCAACTATGGCTACACCTTC
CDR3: CASSQEGIINYGYTF

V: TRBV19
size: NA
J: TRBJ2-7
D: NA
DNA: TGTGCCAGTAGTGCCGTGGTTGGGCAGGGGTACGAGCAGTACTTC
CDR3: CASSAVVGQGYEQYF

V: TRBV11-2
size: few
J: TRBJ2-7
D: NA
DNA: TGTGCCAGCAGCTTAGATGGTAGAGGAGAGAACTTC
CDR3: CASSLDGRGENF

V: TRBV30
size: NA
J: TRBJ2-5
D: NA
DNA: TGTGCCTGGAATAGCGGTCAAGGCCCACAAGAGACCCAGTACTTC
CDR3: CAWNSGQGPQETQYF

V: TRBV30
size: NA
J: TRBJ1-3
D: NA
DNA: TGTGCCTGGAGTGTATCGGGAAACACCATATATTTT
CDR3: CAWSVSGNTIYF

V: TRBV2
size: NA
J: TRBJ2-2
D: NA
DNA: TGTGCCAGCAGTGTCGGTGGAGCCAACACCGGGGAGCTGTTTTTT
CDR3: CASSVGGANTGELFF

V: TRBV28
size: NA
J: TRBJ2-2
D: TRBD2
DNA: TGTGCCAGCAGTTTATGGATCCTAGCGGGAGACACCGGGGAGCTGTTTTTT
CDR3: CASSLWILAGDTGELFF

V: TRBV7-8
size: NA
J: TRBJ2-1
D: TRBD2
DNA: TGTGCCAGCAGCCTTATAGCGGGGGACTACAATGAGCAGTTCTTC
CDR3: CASSLIAGDYNEQFF

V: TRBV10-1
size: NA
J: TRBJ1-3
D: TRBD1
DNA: TGCGCCAGCACCGAGGACAGGTCTTCTGGAAACACCATATATTTT
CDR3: CASTEDRSSGNTIYF

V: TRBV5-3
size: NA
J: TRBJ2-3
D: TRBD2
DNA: TGTGCCAGAAGCCGTCGCGGGGGGATCACAGATACGCAGTATTTT
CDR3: CARSRRGGITDTQYF